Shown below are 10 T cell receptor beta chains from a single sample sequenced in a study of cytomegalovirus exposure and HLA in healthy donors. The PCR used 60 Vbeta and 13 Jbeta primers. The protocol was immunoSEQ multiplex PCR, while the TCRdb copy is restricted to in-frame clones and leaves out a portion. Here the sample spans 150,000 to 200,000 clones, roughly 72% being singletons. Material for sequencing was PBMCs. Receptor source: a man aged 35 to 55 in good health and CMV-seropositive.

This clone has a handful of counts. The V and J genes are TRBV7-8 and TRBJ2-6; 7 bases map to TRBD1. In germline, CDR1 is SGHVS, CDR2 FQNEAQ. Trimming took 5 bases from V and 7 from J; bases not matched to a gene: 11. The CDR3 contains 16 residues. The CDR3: CASSLDRENTANVLTF. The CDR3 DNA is TGTGCCAGCAGCCTTGACAGGGAAAATACTGCCAACGTCCTGACTTTC.

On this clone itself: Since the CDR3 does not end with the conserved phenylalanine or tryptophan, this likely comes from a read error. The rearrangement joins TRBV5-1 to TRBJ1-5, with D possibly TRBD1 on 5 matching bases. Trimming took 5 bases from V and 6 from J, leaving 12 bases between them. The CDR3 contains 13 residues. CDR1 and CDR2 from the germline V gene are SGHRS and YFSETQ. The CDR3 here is CASSISGGQPQHL. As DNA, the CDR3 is TGCGCCAGCAGTATCTCGGGGGGTCAGCCCCAGCATCTT.

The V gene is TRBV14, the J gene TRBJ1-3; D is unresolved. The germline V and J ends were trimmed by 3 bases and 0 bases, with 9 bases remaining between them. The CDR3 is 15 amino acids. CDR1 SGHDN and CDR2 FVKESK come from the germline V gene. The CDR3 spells CASSQWAPSGNTIYF. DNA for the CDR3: TGTGCCAGCAGCCAGTGGGCTCCCTCTGGAAACACCATATATTTT.

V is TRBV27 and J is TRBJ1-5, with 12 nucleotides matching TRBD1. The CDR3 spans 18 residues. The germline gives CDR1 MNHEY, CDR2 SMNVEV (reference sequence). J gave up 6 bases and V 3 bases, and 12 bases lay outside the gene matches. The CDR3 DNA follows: TGTGCCAGCAGTTTGAGCTCGTGGGACAGGGGGCCGGGTCAGCCCCAGCATTTT. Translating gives CASSLSSWDRGPGQPQHF.

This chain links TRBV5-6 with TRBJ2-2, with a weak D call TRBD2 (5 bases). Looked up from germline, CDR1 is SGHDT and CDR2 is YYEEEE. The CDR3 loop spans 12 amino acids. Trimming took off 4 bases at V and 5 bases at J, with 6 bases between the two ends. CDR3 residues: CASSRGTGELFF. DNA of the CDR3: TGTGCCAGCAGCCGGGGTACCGGGGAGCTGTTTTTT.

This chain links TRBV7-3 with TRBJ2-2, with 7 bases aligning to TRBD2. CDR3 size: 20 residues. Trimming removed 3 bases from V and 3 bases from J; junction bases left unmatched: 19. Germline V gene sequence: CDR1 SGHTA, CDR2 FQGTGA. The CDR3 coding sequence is TGTGCCAGCAGCTTCAGATCCTTGGGGAGGGTATTGGCGGACACCGGGGAGCTGTTTTTT. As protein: CASSFRSLGRVLADTGELFF.

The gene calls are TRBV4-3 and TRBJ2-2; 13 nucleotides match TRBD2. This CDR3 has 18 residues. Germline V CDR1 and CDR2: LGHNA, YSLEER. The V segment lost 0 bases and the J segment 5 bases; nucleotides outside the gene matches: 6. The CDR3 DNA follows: TGCGCCAGCAGCCAAGATCGGACTAGCGGGGGAGGGACCGGGGAGCTGTTTTTT. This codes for CASSQDRTSGGGTGELFF.

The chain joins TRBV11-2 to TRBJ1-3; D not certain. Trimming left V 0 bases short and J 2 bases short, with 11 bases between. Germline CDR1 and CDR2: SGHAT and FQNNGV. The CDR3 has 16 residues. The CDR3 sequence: CASSLEAPITGNTIYF. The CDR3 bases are TGTGCCAGCAGCTTAGAAGCTCCCATCACTGGAAACACCATATATTTT.

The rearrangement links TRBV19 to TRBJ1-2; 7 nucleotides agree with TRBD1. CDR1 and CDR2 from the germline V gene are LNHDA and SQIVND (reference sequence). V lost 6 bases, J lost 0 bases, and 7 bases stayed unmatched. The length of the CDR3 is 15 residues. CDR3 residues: CASRGTGATNYGYTF. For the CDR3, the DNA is TGTGCCAGTAGGGGAACAGGGGCAACTAACTATGGCTACACCTTC.

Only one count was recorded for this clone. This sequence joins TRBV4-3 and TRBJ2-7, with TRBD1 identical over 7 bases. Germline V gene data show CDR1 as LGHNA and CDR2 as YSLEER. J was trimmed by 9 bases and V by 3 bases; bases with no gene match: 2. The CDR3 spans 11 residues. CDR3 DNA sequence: TGCGCCAGCAGCCAGAGGACAGGGCAGTACTTC. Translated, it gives CASSQRTGQYF.